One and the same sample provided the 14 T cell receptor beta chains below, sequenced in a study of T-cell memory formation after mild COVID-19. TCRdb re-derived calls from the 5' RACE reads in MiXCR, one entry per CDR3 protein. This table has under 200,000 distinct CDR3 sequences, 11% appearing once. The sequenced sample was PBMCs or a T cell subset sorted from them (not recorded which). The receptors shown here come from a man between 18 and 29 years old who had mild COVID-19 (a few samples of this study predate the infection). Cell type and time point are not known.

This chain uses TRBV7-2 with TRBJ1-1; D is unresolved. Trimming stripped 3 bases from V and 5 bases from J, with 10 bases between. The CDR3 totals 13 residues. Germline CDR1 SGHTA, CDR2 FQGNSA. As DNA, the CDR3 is TGTGCCAGCAGCTTTGTCGGGAGGACTGAAGCTTTCTTT. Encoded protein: CASSFVGRTEAFF.

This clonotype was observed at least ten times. The CDR3 is CASSAGTGRLYEQYF. In DNA, the CDR3 is TGCGCCAGCAGCGCGGGGACAGGCAGACTCTACGAGCAGTACTTC. The chain employs TRBV5-1 and TRBJ2-7; TRBD1 aligns across 8 bases. The CDR3 is 15 amino acids. With V trimmed by 4 bases and J by 3 bases, 9 bases remained unmatched. Germline V gene lookup returns CDR1 SGHRS and CDR2 YFSETQ.

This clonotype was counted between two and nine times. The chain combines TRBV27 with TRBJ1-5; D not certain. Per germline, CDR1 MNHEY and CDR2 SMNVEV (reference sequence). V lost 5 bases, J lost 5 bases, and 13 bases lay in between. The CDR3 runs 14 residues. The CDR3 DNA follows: TGTGCCAGCAGTCCGTTGGTTCGATATCAGCCCCAGCATTTT. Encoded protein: CASSPLVRYQPQHF.

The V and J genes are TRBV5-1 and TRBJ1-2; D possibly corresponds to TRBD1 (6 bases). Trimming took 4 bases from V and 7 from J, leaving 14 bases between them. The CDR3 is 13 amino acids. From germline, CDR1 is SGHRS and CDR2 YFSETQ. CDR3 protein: CASSMDQGPGYTF. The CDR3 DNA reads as TGCGCCAGCAGCATGGATCAGGGGCCTGGCTACACCTTC. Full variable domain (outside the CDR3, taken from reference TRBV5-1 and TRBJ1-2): KAGVTQTPRYLIKTRGQQVTLSCSPISGHRSVSWYQQTPGQGLQFLFEYFSETQRNKGNFPGRFSGRQFSNSRSEMNVSTLELGDSALYLCASSMDQGPGYTFGSGTRLTVV.

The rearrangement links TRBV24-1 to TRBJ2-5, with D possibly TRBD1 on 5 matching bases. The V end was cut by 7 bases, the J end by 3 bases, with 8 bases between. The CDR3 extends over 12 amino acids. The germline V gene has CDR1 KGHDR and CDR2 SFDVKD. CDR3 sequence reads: CATSGQKETQYF. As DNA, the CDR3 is TGTGCCACCAGCGGACAAAAAGAGACCCAGTACTTC.

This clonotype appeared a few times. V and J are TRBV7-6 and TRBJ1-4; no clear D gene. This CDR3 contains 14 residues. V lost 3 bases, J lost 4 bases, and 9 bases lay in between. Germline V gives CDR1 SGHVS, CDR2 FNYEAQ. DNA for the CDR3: TGTGCCAGCAGCTTTGGACGTTATAATGAAAAACTGTTTTTT. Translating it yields CASSFGRYNEKLFF.

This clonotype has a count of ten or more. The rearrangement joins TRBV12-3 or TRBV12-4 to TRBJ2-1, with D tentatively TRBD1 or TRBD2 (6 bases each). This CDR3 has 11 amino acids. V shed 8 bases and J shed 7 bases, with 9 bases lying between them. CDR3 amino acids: CASGGPNEQFF. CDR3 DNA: TGTGCCAGCGGGGGGCCTAATGAGCAGTTCTTC.

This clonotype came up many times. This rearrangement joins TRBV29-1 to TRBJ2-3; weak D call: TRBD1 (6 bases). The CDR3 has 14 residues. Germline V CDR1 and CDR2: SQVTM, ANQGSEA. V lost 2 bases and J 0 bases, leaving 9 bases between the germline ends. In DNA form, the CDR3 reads TGCAGCGTTGAAAGGGACACGAGCACAGATACGCAGTATTTT. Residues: CSVERDTSTDTQYF.

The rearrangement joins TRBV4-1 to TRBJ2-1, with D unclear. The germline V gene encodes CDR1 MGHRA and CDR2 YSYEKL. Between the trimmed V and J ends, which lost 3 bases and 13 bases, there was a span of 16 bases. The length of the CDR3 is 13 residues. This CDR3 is CASSQKSRWLQFF. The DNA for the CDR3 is TGCGCCAGCAGCCAGAAAAGTAGGTGGCTACAGTTCTTC.

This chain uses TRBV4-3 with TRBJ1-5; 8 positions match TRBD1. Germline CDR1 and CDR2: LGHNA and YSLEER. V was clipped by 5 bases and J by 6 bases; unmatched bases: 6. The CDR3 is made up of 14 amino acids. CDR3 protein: CASSSDRASQPQHF. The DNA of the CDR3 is TGCGCCAGCAGCTCGGACAGGGCGAGTCAGCCCCAGCATTTT.

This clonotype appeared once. CDR3 DNA sequence: TGTGCCACCAGTGTCGGGGTCCTGAACACTGAAGCTTTCTTT. The encoded protein is CATSVGVLNTEAFF. The genes are TRBV24-1 and TRBJ1-1; D uncertain. V was trimmed by 5 bases and J by 0 bases, leaving 9 bases between them. Germline V gives CDR1 KGHDR, CDR2 SFDVKD. The CDR3 loop spans 14 amino acids.

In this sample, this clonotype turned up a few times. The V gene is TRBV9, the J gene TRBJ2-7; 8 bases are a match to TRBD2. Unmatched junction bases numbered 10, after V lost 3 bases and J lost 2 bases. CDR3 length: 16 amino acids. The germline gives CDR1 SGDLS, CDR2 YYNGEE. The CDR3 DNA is TGTGCCAGCAGCGCCGCTGGCGGGGGGCCAACCTACGAGCAGTACTTC. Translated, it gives CASSAAGGGPTYEQYF.

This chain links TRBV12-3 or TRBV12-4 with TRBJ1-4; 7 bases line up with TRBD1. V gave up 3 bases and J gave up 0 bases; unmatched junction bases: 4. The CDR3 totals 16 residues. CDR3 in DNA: TGTGCCAGCAGTTTGTTAGGGGGCCCAACTAATGAAAAACTGTTTTTT. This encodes CASSLLGGPTNEKLFF.

The CDR3 sequence: CASSIGTGAIYGYTF. In DNA form, the CDR3 reads TGTGCCAGTAGTATCGGGACAGGGGCCATCTATGGCTACACCTTC. This chain uses TRBV19 with TRBJ1-2; TRBD1 aligns across 10 bases. This CDR3 comprises 15 residues. Looked up from germline, CDR1 is LNHDA and CDR2 is SQIVND (reference sequence). V lost 3 bases and J lost 4; bases outside the gene matches: 5.